This is a list of T cell receptor beta chains from one sample in a study of siplizumab effects on memory and regulatory T cells. Sequencing used immunoSEQ multiplex PCR; TCRdb keeps in-frame clones, though not all of them. The table records over 85,000 clones, around 95% of them present only once. Sequences were obtained from naive CD4+ T cells sorted from blood. These receptors originate from a human donor in good health. The CDR3 runs from the conserved cysteine through the conserved F or W. D genes are given only for firm matches. The size entry is marked missing in some rows and otherwise reads once, few, many or a size class.

d_gene,j_gene,abundance,v_gene,CDR3nt,CDR3aa
NA,TRBJ2-1,NA,TRBV27,TGTGCCAGCAGTTCGTTCCGGGACGAGCAGTTCTTC,CASSSFRDEQFF
NA,TRBJ2-7,NA,TRBV18,TGTGCCAGCTCACCACCGGCCAGGGTAGACGAGCAGTACTTC,CASSPPARVDEQYF
NA,TRBJ2-5,once,TRBV9,TGTGCCAGCACCACAGGGGGAGGGCGGGAGACCCAGTACTTC,CASTTGGGRETQYF
NA,TRBJ1-3,NA,TRBV6-6,TGTGCCAGCAGTTTCCGGATGAGCTCTGGAAACACCATATATTTT,CASSFRMSSGNTIYF
TRBD1,TRBJ1-3,NA,TRBV25-1,TGTGCCAGCAGTGAGGGACAGGGAAACACCATATATTTT,CASSEGQGNTIYF
TRBD2,TRBJ2-1,NA,TRBV5-1,TGCGCCAGCAGCAAACGGGGGGATGGGTACAATGAGCAGTTCTTC,CASSKRGDGYNEQFF
TRBD2,TRBJ2-1,NA,TRBV11-2,TGTGCCAGCAGCCATTTGGGGGGGAACAATGAGCAGTTCTTC,CASSHLGGNNEQFF
TRBD1,TRBJ2-7,NA,TRBV5-1,TGCGCCAGCACAGATAAACCGGGACAGGGGGCCTACGAGCAGTACTTC,CASTDKPGQGAYEQYF
NA,TRBJ1-3,NA,TRBV6-5,TGTGCCAGCAGTTACTCGGGTGGCGGAAACACCATATATTTT,CASSYSGGGNTIYF
NA,TRBJ1-2,NA,TRBV12-5,TGTGCTAGTGGTTTGGTGGGGGGAGGCTACACCTTC,CASGLVGGGYTF
TRBD1,TRBJ1-5,NA,TRBV19,TGTGCCAGTAGAACAGGGGCAGACAGAATTTATCAGCCCCAGCATTTT,CASRTGADRIYQPQHF
TRBD1,TRBJ1-1,NA,TRBV5-1,TGCGCCAGCAGCTTGCAACCGACAGGGGGCACTGAAGCTTTCTTT,CASSLQPTGGTEAFF
NA,TRBJ1-1,NA,TRBV29-1,TGCAGCGCCCACGGACAGATGAACACTGAAGCTTTCTTT,CSAHGQMNTEAFF
NA,TRBJ2-5,NA,TRBV2,TGTGCCAGCGGACGGGACGAGCAGCGGTGGGAGACCCAGTACTTC,CASGRDEQRWETQYF
NA,TRBJ1-3,NA,TRBV5-1,TGCGCCAGCAGCTTGGCCGAGGCCCCTGGAAACACCATATATTTT,CASSLAEAPGNTIYF
TRBD1,TRBJ1-6,NA,TRBV19,TGTGCCAGTAGTCCACTGACAGGGATGGATTCACCCCTCCACTTT,CASSPLTGMDSPLHF
NA,TRBJ1-2,NA,TRBV27,TGTGCCAGCAGAGGACAGTTTTCATATGGCTACACCTTC,CASRGQFSYGYTF
TRBD2,TRBJ2-5,NA,TRBV7-2,TGTGCCAGCAGCTCCGGACTAGCGGGGGCCCTGGAGACCCAGTACTTC,CASSSGLAGALETQYF
NA,TRBJ1-2,NA,TRBV9,TGTGCCAGCAGCGTAGGATTTCCTTCCTATGGCTACACCTTC,CASSVGFPSYGYTF
TRBD1,TRBJ2-7,NA,TRBV19,TGTGCCAGTAGTATAGGTACGGGACAGTTCTCCTACGAGCAGTACTTC,CASSIGTGQFSYEQYF
NA,TRBJ2-3,NA,TRBV13,TGTGCCAGCAGCTTAATGGCAGGGAGTGCAGATACGCAGTATTTT,CASSLMAGSADTQYF
TRBD1,TRBJ1-6,NA,TRBV2,TGTGCCAGCAGATTACGAGACAGGGTCGATAATTCACCCCTCCACTTT,CASRLRDRVDNSPLHF
NA,TRBJ1-2,NA,TRBV5-6,TGTGCCAGCAGCTTGACGACACCAAACTATGGCTACACCTTC,CASSLTTPNYGYTF
TRBD1,TRBJ1-4,once,TRBV9,TGTGCCAGCAACCCGGGACAGGGATATGAAAAACTGTTTTTT,CASNPGQGYEKLFF